This T cell receptor (beta chain) was sequenced in a study of T-cell reconstitution after alpha-beta-depleted transplantation in children. TCRbeta library construction was performed incorporating unique molecular identifiers. TCRdb processed the PCR reads anew with MiXCR; each CDR3 protein has one entry. The table shows over 550,000 distinct CDR3 sequences, with under 12% occurring only once. This clonotype came up many times. The source was PBMCs from the stem cell graft donor, collected from the stem cell graft. This sequence was found in a human donor who donated a stem cell graft to a child with acute myeloid leukemia.

In DNA, the CDR3 is TGCAGTGCCAAACGGGGACAGGGAAGCGGTTTTATCGGGGAAAAACTGTTTTTT. Translated, it gives CSAKRGQGSGFIGEKLFF. The chain couples TRBV20-1 to TRBJ1-4; 9 bases match TRBD1. Germline V gives CDR1 DFQATT, CDR2 SNEGSKA (reference sequence). The CDR3 runs to 18 residues. The ends lost 6 bases at V and 8 bases at J; junction bases unmatched: 22.